The 2 T cell receptor beta chains listed next were all sequenced from one sample in a study of beta chain features in type 1 diabetes. Expressed TCRB transcripts were sequenced, since all the RNA that had been isolated was reverse transcribed. The repertoire was sequenced with immunoSEQ multiplex PCR; TCRdb's copy has only in-frame clones and lacks some. Of just over 450,000 clones in the sample, about 29% are singletons; the top ten hold around 0.065%. Sequencing was done on a sample of naive CD4+ T cells from blood. These receptors were obtained from a man aged 18 to 29 in good health.

This chain joins TRBV7-2 and TRBJ2-5, with 9 bases lining up with TRBD1. The CDR3 extends over 14 amino acids. From germline, CDR1 is SGHTA and CDR2 FQGNSA. V lost 4 bases to trimming and J lost 4 bases; unmatched junction nucleotides: 4. The CDR3 reads CASSSGTGTETQYF. In DNA, the CDR3 is TGTGCCAGCAGCTCAGGGACAGGGACAGAGACCCAGTACTTC.

The chain recombines TRBV28 with TRBJ2-1, with D perhaps TRBD2 (6 bases). CDR1 MDHEN and CDR2 SYDVKM come from the germline V gene. V dropped 5 bases and J dropped 4 bases, with 12 bases sitting between them. The CDR3 covers 14 residues. The CDR3 DNA follows: TGTGCCAGCAGTCTACTCGGGAGATACAATGAGCAGTTCTTC. It is translated as CASSLLGRYNEQFF.